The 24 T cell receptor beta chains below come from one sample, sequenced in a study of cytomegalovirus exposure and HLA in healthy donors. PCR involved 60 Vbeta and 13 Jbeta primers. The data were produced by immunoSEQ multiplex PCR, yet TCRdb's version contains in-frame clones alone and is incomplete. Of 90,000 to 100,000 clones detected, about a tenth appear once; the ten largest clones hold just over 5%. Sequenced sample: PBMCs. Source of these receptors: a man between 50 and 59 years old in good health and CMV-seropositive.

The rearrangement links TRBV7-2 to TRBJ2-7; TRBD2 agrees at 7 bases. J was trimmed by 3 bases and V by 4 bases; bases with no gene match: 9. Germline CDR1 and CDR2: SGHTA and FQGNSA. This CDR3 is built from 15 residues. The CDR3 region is CASSSPQRGFYEQYF. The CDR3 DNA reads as TGTGCCAGCAGCTCCCCCCAGCGGGGCTTCTACGAGCAGTACTTC.

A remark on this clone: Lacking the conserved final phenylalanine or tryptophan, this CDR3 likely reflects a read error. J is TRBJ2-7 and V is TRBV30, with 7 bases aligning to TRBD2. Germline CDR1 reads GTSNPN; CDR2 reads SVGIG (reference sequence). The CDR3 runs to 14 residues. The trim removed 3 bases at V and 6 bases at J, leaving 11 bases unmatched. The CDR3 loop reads CAWRTGLPFPEQYL. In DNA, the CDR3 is TGTGCCTGGAGGACGGGACTACCTTTCCCCGAGCAGTACCTC.

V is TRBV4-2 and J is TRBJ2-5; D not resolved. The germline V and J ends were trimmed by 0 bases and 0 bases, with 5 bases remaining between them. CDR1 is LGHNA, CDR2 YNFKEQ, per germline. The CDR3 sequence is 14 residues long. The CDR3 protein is CASSQDPYQETQYF. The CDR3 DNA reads TGTGCCAGCAGCCAAGATCCCTACCAAGAGACCCAGTACTTC.

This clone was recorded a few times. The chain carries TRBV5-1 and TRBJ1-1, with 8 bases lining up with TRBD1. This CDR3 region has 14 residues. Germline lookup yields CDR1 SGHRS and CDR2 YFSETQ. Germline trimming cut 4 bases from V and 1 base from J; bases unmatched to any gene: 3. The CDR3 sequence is CASSQDRANTEAFF. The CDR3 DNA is TGCGCCAGCAGCCAGGACAGGGCGAACACTGAAGCTTTCTTT. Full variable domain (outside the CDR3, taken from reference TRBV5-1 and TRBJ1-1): KAGVTQTPRYLIKTRGQQVTLSCSPISGHRSVSWYQQTPGQGLQFLFEYFSETQRNKGNFPGRFSGRQFSNSRSEMNVSTLELGDSALYLCASSQDRANTEAFFGQGTRLTVV.

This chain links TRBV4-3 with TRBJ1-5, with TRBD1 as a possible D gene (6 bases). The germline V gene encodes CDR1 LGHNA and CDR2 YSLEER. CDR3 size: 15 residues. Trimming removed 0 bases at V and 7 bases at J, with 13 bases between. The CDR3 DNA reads TGCGCCAGCAGCCAAGATGGGGGGGCCAGGCAGCCCCAGCATTTT. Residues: CASSQDGGARQPQHF.

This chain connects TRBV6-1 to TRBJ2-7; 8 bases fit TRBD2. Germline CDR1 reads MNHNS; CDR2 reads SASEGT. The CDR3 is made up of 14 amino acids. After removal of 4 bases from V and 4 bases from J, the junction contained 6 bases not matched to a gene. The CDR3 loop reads CASSVSGSQYEQYF. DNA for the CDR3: TGTGCCAGCAGTGTGAGCGGGAGTCAATACGAGCAGTACTTC.

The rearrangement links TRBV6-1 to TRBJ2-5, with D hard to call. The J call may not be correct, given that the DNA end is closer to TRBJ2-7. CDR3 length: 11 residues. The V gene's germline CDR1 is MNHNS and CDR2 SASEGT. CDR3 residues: CASTQSREQYF. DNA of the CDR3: TGTGCCAGCACACAGTCTCGCGAGCAGTACTTC.

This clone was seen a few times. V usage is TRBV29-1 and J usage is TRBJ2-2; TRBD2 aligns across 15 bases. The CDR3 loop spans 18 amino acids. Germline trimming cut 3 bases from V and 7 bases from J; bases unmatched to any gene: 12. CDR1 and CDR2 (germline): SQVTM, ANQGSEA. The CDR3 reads CSVDPLGTSGRKGGELFF. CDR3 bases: TGCAGCGTTGACCCACTAGGGACTAGCGGGAGGAAGGGCGGGGAGCTGTTTTTT.

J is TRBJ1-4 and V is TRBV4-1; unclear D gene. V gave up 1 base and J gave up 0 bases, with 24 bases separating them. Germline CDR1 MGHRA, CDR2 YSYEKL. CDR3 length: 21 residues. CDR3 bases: TGCGCCAGCAGCCAAGTCACGCCCGGGGAGACGGGCTCAGCAACTAATGAAAAACTGTTTTTT. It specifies CASSQVTPGETGSATNEKLFF.

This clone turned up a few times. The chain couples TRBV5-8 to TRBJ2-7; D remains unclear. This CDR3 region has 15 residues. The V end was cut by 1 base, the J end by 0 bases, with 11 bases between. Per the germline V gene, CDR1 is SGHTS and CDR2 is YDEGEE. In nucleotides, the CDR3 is TGTGCCAGCAGCTTGAACAGCTTCTTCTCCTACGAGCAGTACTTC. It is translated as CASSLNSFFSYEQYF.

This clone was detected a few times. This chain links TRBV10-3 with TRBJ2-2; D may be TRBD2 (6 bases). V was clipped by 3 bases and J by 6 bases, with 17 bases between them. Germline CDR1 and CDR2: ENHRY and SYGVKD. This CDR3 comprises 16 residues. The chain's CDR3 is CAISDPGTGRSGELFF. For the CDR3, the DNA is TGTGCCATCAGTGACCCAGGGACTGGAAGATCCGGGGAGCTGTTTTTT.

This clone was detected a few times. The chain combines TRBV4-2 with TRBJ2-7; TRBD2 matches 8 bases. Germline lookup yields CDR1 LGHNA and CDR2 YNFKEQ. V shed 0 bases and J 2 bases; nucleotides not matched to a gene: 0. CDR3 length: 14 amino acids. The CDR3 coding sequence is TGTGCCAGCAGCCAAGACGGGAGGGCCTACGAGCAGTACTTC. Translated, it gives CASSQDGRAYEQYF.

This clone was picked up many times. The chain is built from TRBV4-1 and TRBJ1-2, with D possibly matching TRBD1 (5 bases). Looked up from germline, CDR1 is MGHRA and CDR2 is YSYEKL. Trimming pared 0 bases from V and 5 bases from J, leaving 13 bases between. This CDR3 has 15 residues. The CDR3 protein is CASSQDQGGNYGYTF. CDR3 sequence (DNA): TGCGCCAGCAGCCAAGATCAGGGTGGGAATTATGGCTACACCTTC.

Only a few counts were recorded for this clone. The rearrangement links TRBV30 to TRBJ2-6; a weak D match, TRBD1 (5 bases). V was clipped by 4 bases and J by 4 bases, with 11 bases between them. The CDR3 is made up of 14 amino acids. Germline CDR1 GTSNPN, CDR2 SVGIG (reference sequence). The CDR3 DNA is TGTGCCTGGATGAAGGGGTCCGGGGCCAACGTCCTGACTTTC. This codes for CAWMKGSGANVLTF. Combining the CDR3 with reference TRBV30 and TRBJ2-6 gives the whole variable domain SQTIHQWPATLVQPVGSPLSLECTVEGTSNPNLYWYRQAAGRGLQLLFYSVGIGQISSEVPQNLSASRPQDRQFILSSKKLLLSDSGFYLCAWMKGSGANVLTFGAGSRLTVL.

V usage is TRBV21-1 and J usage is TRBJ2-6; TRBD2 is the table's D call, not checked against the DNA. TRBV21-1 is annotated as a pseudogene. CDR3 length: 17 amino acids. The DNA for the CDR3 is TGTGCCAGCAGCAGTTGCGAGGGTGTTCATGGGGCCAACGTCCTGACTTTC. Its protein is CASSSCEGVHGANVLTF.

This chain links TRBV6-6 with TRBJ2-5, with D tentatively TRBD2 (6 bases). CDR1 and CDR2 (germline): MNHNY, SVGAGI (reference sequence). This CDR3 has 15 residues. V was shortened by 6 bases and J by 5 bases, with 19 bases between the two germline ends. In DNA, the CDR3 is TGTGCCAGCAGCCCCTCGGGTTCGGGGAGGGAGACCCAGTACTTC. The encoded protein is CASSPSGSGRETQYF.

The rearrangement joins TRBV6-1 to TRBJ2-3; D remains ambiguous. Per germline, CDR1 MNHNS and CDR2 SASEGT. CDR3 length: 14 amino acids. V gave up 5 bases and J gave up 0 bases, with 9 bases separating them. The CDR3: CASSFRGSTDTQYF. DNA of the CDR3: TGTGCCAGCAGTTTCCGCGGAAGCACAGATACGCAGTATTTT.

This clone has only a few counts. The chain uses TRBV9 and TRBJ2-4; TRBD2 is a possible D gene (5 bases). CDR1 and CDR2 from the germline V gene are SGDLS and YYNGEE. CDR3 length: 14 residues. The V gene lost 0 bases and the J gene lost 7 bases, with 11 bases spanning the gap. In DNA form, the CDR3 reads TGTGCCAGCAGCGTAGGGCTTCCGGGGAACATTCAGTACTTC. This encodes CASSVGLPGNIQYF.

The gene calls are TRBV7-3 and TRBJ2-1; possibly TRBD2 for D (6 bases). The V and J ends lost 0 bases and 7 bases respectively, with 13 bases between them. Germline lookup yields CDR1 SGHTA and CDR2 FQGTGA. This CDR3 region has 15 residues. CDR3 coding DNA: TGTGCCAGCAGCTTAACGACTAGTGGGGGTAATGAGCAGTTCTTC. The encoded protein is CASSLTTSGGNEQFF.

The CDR3 loop reads CASSLGTAAYNEQFF. In DNA, the CDR3 is TGTGCCAGCAGCTTAGGGACTGCCGCCTACAATGAGCAGTTCTTC. The rearrangement links TRBV5-6 to TRBJ2-1; TRBD2 is a possible D gene (6 bases). The CDR3 length is 15 residues. V was pared by 2 bases and J by 2 bases, with 11 bases between. Germline CDR1 reads SGHDT; CDR2 reads YYEEEE.

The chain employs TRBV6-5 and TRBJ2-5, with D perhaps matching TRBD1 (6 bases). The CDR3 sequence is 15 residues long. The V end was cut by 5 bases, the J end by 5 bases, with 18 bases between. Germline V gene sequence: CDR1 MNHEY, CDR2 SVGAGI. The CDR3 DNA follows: TGTGCCAGCAGTCCGAGGGACCTCCAGGGGGAGACCCAGTACTTC. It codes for CASSPRDLQGETQYF.

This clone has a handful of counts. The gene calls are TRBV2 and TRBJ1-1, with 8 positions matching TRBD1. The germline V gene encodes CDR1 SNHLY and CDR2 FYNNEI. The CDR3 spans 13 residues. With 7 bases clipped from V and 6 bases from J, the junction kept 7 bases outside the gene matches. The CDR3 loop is CASTGQGSSEAFF. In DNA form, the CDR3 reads TGTGCCAGCACCGGACAGGGTAGCTCTGAAGCTTTCTTT.

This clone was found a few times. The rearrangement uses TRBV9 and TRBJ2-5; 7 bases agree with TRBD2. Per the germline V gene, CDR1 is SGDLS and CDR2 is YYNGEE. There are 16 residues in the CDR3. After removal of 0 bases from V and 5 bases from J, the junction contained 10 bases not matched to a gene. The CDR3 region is CASSVVGSGGIETQYF. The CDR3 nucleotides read TGTGCCAGCAGCGTAGTTGGGTCGGGAGGTATTGAGACCCAGTACTTC.

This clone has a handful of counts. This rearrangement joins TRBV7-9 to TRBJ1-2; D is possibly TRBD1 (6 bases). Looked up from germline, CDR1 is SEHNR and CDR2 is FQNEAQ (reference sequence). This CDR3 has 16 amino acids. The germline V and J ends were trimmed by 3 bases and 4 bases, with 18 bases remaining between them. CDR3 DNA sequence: TGTGCCAGCAGCTTTGGGGGCCCAGGGATTCTCTATGGCTACACCTTC. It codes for CASSFGGPGILYGYTF.